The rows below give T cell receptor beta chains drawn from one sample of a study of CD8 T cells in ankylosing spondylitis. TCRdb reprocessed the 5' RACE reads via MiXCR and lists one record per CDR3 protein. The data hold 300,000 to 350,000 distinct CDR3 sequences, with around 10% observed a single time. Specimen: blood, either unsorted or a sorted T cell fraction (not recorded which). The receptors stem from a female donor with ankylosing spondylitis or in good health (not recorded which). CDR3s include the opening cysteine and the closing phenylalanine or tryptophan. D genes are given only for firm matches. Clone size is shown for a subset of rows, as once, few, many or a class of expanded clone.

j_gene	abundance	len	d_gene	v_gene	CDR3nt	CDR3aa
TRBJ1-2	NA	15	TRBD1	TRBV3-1	TGTGCCAGCAGCCAAGGAAGACAGGGTTACTATGGCTACACCTTC	CASSQGRQGYYGYTF
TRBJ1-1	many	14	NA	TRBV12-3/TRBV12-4	TGTGCCACGGCTCGGGGCACCTTGAACACTGAAGCTTTCTTT	CATARGTLNTEAFF
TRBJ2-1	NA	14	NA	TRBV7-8	TGTGCCAGCAGCTTACAGGGGTCCTACAATGAGCAGTTCTTC	CASSLQGSYNEQFF
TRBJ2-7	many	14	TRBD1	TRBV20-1	TGCAGTGCTAGAGATATAGGGACAGGGAAAGAGCAGTACTTC	CSARDIGTGKEQYF
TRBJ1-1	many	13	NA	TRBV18	TGTGCCAGCTCACCAATGTCAGACCTTGAAGCTTTCTTT	CASSPMSDLEAFF
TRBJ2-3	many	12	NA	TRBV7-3	TGTGCCAGCAGTGCGGGCACAGATACGCAGTATTTT	CASSAGTDTQYF
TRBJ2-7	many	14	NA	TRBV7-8	TGTGCCAGCAGCCGCTCCACCGGGACCTACGAGCAGTACTTC	CASSRSTGTYEQYF
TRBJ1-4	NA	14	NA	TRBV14	TGTGCCAGCAGCCGGACAAGAACTAATGAAAAACTGTTTTTT	CASSRTRTNEKLFF
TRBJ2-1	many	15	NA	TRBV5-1	TGCGCCAGCACCGCAATGGGGGGAGTGAACAATGAGCAGTTCTTC	CASTAMGGVNNEQFF
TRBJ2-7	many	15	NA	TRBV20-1	TGCAGTGCTAGACCCCCGGCTAGCGTCTCCTACGAGCAGTACTTC	CSARPPASVSYEQYF
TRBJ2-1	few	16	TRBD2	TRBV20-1	TGCAGTGCTAGGACGTTGCGGGGGGGCTCCTACAATGAGCAGTTCTTC	CSARTLRGGSYNEQFF
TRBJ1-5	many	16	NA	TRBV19	TGTGCCAGTAGTATGGGGAGCAGGGCCCCCAATCAGCCCCAGCATTTT	CASSMGSRAPNQPQHF
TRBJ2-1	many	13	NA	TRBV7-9	TGTGCCAGCAGCTTACAAGGGATCGGTGAGCAGTTCTTC	CASSLQGIGEQFF
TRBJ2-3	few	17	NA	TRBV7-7	TGTGCCAGCAGCTTACGGCCCCCGGGACCCAGCGCAGATACGCAGTATTTT	CASSLRPPGPSADTQYF
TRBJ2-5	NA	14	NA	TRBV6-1	TGTGCCAGCAGCAATCAGGGGTGGTTGGAGACCCAGTACTTC	CASSNQGWLETQYF
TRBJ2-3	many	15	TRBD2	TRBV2	TGTGCCAGCAGTGAAAGCGGGGGGGGCACAGATACGCAGTATTTT	CASSESGGGTDTQYF
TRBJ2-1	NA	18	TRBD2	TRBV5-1	TGCGCCAGCAGCCTAGGAGGCCTAGCGGGGGGGGAATACAATGAGCAGTTCTTC	CASSLGGLAGGEYNEQFF
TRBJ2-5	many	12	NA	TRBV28	TGTGCCAGCAGCTCCATGGAGGAGACCCAGTACTTC	CASSSMEETQYF
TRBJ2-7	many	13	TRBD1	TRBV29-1	TGCAGCGTTGAGGGACAGGGGACCTACGAGCAGTACTTC	CSVEGQGTYEQYF
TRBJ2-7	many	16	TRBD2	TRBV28	TGTGCCAGCAGTTTATCGGGCCCTGGGAGGGCCTACGAGCAGTACTTC	CASSLSGPGRAYEQYF
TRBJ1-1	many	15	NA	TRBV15	TGTGCCACCAGCAGAGAGAGACAGCTGAACACTGAAGCTTTCTTT	CATSRERQLNTEAFF
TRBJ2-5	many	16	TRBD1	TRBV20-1	TGCAGTGCTAATCTTCCTAGGGACAGGGGAAGGGAGACCCAGTACTTC	CSANLPRDRGRETQYF
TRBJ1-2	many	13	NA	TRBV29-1	TGCAGCGTTGAGGTGGCGGCTAACTATGGCTACACCTTC	CSVEVAANYGYTF
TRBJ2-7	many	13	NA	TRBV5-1	TGCGCCAGCAGCTTGGAACCGGGGAACGAGCAGTACTTC	CASSLEPGNEQYF
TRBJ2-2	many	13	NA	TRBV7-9	TGTGCCAGCAGCCCCTACCGTAACGGGGAGCTGTTTTTT	CASSPYRNGELFF
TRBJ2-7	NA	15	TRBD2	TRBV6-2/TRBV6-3	TGTGCCAGCAGTTACGGGACTAGCGGACTCTACGAGCAGTACTTC	CASSYGTSGLYEQYF
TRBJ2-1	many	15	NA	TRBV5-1	TGCGCCAGCAGCTTAGATCGTGTTGGGGGCAATGAGCAGTTCTTC	CASSLDRVGGNEQFF
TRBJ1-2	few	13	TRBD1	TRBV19	TGTGCCAGTAGCGTCCGGGACAGTGGTTCCTACACCTTC	CASSVRDSGSYTF
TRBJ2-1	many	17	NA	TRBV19	TGTGCCAGTGATGAACGACGGACCCGAATCATTCCCAATGAGCAGTTCTTC	CASDERRTRIIPNEQFF
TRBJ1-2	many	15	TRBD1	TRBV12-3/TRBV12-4	TGTGCCAGCAGTTTAAAAGGGGGCGCCAGCTATGGCTACACCTTC	CASSLKGGASYGYTF
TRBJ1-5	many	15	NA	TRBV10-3	TGTGCCATCAGTGAGTCGGCGAGCTACAATCAGCCCCAGCATTTT	CAISESASYNQPQHF
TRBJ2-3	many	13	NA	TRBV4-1	TGCGCCAGCAGCCCCGCTCCCACAGATACGCAGTATTTT	CASSPAPTDTQYF
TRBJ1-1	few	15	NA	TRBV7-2	TGTGCCAGCAGCTTAGCGTCGGGGGTAAGAACTGAAGCTTTCTTT	CASSLASGVRTEAFF